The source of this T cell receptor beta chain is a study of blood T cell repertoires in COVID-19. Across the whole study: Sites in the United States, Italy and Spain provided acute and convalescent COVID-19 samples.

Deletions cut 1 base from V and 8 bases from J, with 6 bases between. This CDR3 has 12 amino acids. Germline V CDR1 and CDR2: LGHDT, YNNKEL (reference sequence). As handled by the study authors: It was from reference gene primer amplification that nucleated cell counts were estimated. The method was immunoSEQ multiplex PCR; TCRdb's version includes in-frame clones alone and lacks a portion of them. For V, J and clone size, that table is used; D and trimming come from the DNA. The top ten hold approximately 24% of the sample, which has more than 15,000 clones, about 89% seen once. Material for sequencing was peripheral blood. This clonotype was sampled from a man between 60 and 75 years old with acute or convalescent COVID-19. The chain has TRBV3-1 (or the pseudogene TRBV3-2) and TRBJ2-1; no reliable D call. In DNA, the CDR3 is TGTGCCAGCAGCCAAGTTGAGTATGAGCAGTTCTTC. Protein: CASSQVEYEQFF.